This is a list of T cell receptor beta chains from one sample in a study of cytomegalovirus exposure and HLA in healthy donors. This table comes from immunoSEQ multiplex PCR, and its TCRdb copy is limited to in-frame clones, with some not included. This sample carries under 150,000 clones, over 70% of them seen once, and the ten largest clones take approximately 1.8%. The sample taken for sequencing was PBMCs. Every receptor here comes from a woman in her forties in good health and CMV-seronegative. The CDR3 runs from the conserved cysteine through the conserved F or W. D genes are given only for firm matches. Clone size is shown for a subset of rows, as once, few, many or a class of expanded clone.

d_call	v_call	clone_size	j_call	cdr3_aa	cdr3_nt
.	TRBV27	.	TRBJ2-7	CASSGRDNRFHEQYF	TGTGCCAGCAGCGGCCGGGACAACCGTTTCCACGAGCAGTACTTC
TRBD1	TRBV6-1	once	TRBJ2-7	CASREQGARNYEQYF	TGTGCCAGCAGGGAACAGGGGGCGCGCAACTACGAGCAGTACTTC
TRBD1	TRBV18	.	TRBJ2-2	CASSSTGANTGELFF	TGTGCCAGCTCATCGACAGGGGCGAACACCGGGGAGCTGTTTTTT
TRBD2	TRBV5-5	.	TRBJ2-1	CASSSSRDYPSYEQFF	TGTGCCAGCAGCTCAAGCCGGGACTACCCTAGTTATGAGCAGTTCTTC
TRBD1	TRBV7-9	.	TRBJ2-5	CASSYRTQGAGETQYF	TGTGCCAGCAGTTACAGAACTCAGGGGGCTGGGGAGACCCAGTACTTC
.	TRBV19	.	TRBJ1-2	CASSTTEYYGYTF	TGTGCCAGTAGTACGACAGAATATTATGGCTACACCTTC
.	TRBV14	.	TRBJ2-5	CASSLGLLKETQYF	TGTGCCAGCAGCCTGGGACTGCTAAAAGAGACCCAGTACTTC
TRBD1	TRBV13	.	TRBJ1-1	CARMATGGMNTEAFF	TGTGCCAGAATGGCGACAGGGGGCATGAACACTGAAGCTTTCTTT
TRBD2	TRBV13	few	TRBJ2-1	CASSLYSGDDPRSYNEQFF	TGTGCCAGCAGCTTATATAGCGGGGACGATCCCCGCTCCTACAATGAGCAGTTCTTC
.	TRBV11-2	.	TRBJ2-7	CASSLAPGRWEQYF	TGTGCCAGCAGCTTAGCCCCGGGTCGTTGGGAGCAGTACTTC
.	TRBV5-1	.	TRBJ1-1	CASSLAWVGGTEAFF	TGCGCCAGCAGCTTAGCGTGGGTCGGTGGCACTGAAGCTTTCTTT
TRBD1	TRBV7-9	.	TRBJ2-1	CASSLRQGSYNEQFF	TGTGCCAGCAGCTTAAGACAGGGGAGCTACAATGAGCAGTTCTTC
TRBD2	TRBV4-2	.	TRBJ2-3	CASRPGGLAGGQADTQYF	TGTGCCAGCAGACCCGGGGGACTAGCGGGGGGGCAGGCAGATACGCAGTATTTT
TRBD1	TRBV27	.	TRBJ1-2	CASGSMDRPYYGYTF	TGTGCCAGCGGATCCATGGACAGGCCCTATTATGGCTACACCTTC
TRBD1	TRBV28	.	TRBJ2-1	CASSFPTGALRTNEQFF	TGTGCCAGCAGTTTCCCCACAGGGGCACTCCGGACCAATGAGCAGTTCTTC
TRBD1	TRBV5-5	.	TRBJ1-2	CASSLVRQGATSYGYTF	TGTGCCAGCAGCTTGGTCCGGCAGGGGGCTACGAGCTATGGCTACACCTTC
.	TRBV14	few	TRBJ2-3	CASSQDNTDTQYF	TGTGCCAGCAGCCAAGATAACACAGATACGCAGTATTTT
TRBD2	TRBV28	.	TRBJ2-1	CASSFRGLSGHNEQFF	TGTGCCAGCAGTTTTCGGGGACTAAGCGGCCACAATGAGCAATTCTTC
TRBD1	TRBV5-1	.	TRBJ2-3	CASSSLTGGGTDTQYF	TGCGCCAGCAGCTCGTTGACAGGGGGCGGGACAGATACGCAGTATTTT
.	TRBV28	.	TRBJ2-7	CASSFYSRSPYEQYF	TGTGCCAGCAGTTTCTATAGCCGATCTCCATACGAGCAGTACTTC
TRBD2	TRBV5-1	.	TRBJ2-5	CASSLASGGQETQYF	TGCGCCAGCAGCTTGGCTAGCGGGGGGCAAGAGACCCAGTACTTC
TRBD2	TRBV28	.	TRBJ2-7	CASSRAGGPYEQYF	TGTGCCAGCAGTCGGGCGGGAGGGCCGTACGAGCAGTACTTC
.	TRBV29-1	.	TRBJ1-1	CSVALGGLNTEAFF	TGCAGCGTTGCCCTCGGGGGGTTGAACACTGAAGCTTTCTTT
TRBD1	TRBV27	.	TRBJ1-1	CASSLGAGGIAFF	TGTGCCAGCAGTTTGGGGGCAGGGGGAATAGCTTTCTTT
.	TRBV27	.	TRBJ2-6	CASSFTGTGANVLTF	TGTGCCAGCAGTTTTACAGGGACTGGGGCCAACGTCCTGACTTTC